The clone carrying this T cell receptor beta chain showed up just a few times. The CDR3 length is 17 residues. Germline lookup yields CDR1 PRHDT and CDR2 FYEKMQ (reference sequence). After removal of 5 bases from V and 3 bases from J, the junction contained 7 bases not matched to a gene. As originally analysed: Amplification from reference gene primers served as the basis for estimated nucleated cell counts. Data came from immunoSEQ multiplex PCR; TCRdb stores just in-frame clones and leaves some out. V, J and clone size are those of that table, while D and trimming were read from the DNA. The sample carries 270,000 or so clones, about four fifths recorded once. The entry originates in a study of blood T cell repertoires in COVID-19.

This TCR derives from a woman between 50 and 59 years old who had recovered from COVID-19. Material: peripheral blood. The genes are TRBV13 and TRBJ2-2; 12 bases match TRBD2. CDR3 amino acids: CASSVKTSGSDTGELFF. CDR3 DNA: TGTGCCAGCAGCGTTAAGACTAGCGGGAGCGACACCGGGGAGCTGTTTTTT.